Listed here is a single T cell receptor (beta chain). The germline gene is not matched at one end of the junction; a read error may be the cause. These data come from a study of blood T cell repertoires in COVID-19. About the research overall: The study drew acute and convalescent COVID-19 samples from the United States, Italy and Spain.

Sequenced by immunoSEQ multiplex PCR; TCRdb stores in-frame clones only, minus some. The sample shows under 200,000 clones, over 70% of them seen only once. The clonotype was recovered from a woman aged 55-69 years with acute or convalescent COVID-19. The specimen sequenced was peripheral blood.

The CDR3 spells CSANGALF. The CDR3 DNA is TGCAGTGCGAATGGGGCCCTCTTC. The genes are TRBV20-1 and TRBJ1-2, with D possibly TRBD1 on 5 matching bases. The germline CDR1 and CDR2 sequences are DFQATT and SNEGSKA (reference sequence). The CDR3 has 8 amino acids.